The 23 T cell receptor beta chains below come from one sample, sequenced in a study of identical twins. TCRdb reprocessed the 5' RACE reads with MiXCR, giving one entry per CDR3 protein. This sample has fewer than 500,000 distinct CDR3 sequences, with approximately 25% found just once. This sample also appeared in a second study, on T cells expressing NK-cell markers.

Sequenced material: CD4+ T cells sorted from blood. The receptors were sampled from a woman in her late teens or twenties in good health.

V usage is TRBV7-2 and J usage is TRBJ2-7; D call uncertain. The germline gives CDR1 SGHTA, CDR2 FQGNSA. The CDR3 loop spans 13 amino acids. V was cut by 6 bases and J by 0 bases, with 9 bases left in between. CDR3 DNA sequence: TGTGCCAGCAGTTCACAGTCCTCCTACGAGCAGTACTTC. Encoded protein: CASSSQSSYEQYF.

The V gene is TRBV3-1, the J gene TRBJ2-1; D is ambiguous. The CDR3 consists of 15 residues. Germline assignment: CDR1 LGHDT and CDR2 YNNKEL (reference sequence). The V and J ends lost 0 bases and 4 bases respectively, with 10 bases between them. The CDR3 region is CASSQDGKRYNEQFF. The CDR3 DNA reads TGTGCCAGCAGCCAAGATGGGAAGCGATACAATGAGCAGTTCTTC.

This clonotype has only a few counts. The CDR3 DNA reads TGTGCCATCAGGATTAGCGGGAGTCTCACAGATACGCAGTATTTT. The encoded protein is CAIRISGSLTDTQYF. This rearrangement joins TRBV10-3 to TRBJ2-3, with TRBD2 identical over 9 bases. The CDR3 sequence is 15 residues long. Germline CDR1 is ENHRY and CDR2 is SYGVKD. J gave up 2 bases and V 6 bases, and 6 bases lay outside the gene matches.

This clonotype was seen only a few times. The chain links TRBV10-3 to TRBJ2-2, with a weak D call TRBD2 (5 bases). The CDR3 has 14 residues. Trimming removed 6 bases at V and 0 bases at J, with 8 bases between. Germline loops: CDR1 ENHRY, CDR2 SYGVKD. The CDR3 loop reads CAISRDSNTGELFF. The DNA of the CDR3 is TGTGCCATCAGCCGGGATTCGAACACCGGGGAGCTGTTTTTT.

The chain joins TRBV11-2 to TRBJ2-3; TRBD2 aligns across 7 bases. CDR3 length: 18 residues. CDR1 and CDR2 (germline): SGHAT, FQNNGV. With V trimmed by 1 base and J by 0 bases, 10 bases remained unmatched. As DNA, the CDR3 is TGTGCCAGCAGCTTAGGCCTATCTAGCGGAAGAAGCACAGATACGCAGTATTTT. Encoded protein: CASSLGLSSGRSTDTQYF.

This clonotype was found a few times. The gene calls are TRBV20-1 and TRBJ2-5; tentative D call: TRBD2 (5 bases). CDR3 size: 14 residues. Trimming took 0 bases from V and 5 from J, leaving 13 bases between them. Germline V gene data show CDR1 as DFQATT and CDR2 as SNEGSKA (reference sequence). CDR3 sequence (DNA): TGCAGTGCTAGAGAATCTAGCCTCCGGGAGACCCAGTACTTC. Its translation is CSARESSLRETQYF.

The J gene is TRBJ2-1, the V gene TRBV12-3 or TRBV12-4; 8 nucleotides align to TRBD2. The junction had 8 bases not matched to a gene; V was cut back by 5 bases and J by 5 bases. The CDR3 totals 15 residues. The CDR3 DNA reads TGTGCCAGCAGTACTAGCGGTCGGGTGCACAATGAGCAGTTCTTC. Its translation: CASSTSGRVHNEQFF.

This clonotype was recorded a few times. The CDR3 sequence is CASSQGQGGVNIQYF. CDR3 bases: TGCGCCAGCAGCCAAGGCCAGGGTGGTGTTAACATTCAGTACTTC. This sequence joins TRBV4-3 and TRBJ2-4, with a possible D match to TRBD1 (5 bases). V was cut by 1 base and J by 7 bases, with 14 bases left in between. CDR1 is LGHNA and CDR2 is YSLEER in the germline V gene. There are 15 residues in the CDR3.

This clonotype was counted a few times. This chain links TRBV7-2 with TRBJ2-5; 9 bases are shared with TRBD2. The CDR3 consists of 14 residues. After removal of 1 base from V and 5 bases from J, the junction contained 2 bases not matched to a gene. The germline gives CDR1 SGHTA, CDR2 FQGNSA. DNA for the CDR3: TGTGCCAGCAGCTTAGGCGGGAGGGTGGAGACCCAGTACTTC. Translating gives CASSLGGRVETQYF.

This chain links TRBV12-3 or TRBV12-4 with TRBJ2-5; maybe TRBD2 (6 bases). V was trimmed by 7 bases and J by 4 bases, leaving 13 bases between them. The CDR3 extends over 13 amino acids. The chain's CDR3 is CASNRDLPETQYF. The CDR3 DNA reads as TGTGCCAGCAACCGGGACTTACCAGAGACCCAGTACTTC.

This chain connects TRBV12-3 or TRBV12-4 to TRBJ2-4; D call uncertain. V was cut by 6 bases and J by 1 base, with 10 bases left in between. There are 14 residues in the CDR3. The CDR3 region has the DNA TGTGCCAGCAGCCTTCAGGAGGCCAAAAACATTCAGTACTTC. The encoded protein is CASSLQEAKNIQYF.

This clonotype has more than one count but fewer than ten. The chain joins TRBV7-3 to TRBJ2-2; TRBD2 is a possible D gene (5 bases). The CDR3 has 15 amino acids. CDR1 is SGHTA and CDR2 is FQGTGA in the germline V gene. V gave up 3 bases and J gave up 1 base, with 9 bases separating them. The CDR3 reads CASSFGSGNTGELFF. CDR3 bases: TGTGCCAGCAGCTTTGGGAGCGGGAACACCGGGGAGCTGTTTTTT.

The CDR3 spells CASSYRRRSSYNEQFF. DNA for the CDR3: TGTGCCAGCAGTTACAGACGGAGGAGCTCCTACAATGAGCAGTTCTTC. V gene TRBV6-5 combines with J gene TRBJ2-1; perhaps TRBD2 as D (5 bases). The CDR3 loop spans 16 amino acids. Deletions cut 2 bases from V and 0 bases from J, with 11 bases between. CDR1 and CDR2 from the germline V gene are MNHEY and SVGAGI.

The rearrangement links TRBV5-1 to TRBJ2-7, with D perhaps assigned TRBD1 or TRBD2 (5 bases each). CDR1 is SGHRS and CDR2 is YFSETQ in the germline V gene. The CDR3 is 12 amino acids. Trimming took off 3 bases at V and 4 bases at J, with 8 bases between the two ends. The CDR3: CASSWDRYEQYF. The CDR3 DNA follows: TGCGCCAGCAGCTGGGACCGGTACGAGCAGTACTTC.

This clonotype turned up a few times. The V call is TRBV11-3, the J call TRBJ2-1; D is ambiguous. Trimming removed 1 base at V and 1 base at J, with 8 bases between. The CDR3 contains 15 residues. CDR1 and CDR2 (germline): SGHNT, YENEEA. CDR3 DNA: TGTGCCAGCAGCTTAGCCCCCGGATCCTACAATGAGCAGTTCTTC. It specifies CASSLAPGSYNEQFF.

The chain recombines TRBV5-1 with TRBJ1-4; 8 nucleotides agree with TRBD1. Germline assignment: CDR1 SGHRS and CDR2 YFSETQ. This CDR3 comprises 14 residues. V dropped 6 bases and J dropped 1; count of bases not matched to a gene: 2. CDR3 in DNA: TGCGCCAGCAAAGGACAGGGAACTAATGAAAAACTGTTTTTT. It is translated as CASKGQGTNEKLFF.

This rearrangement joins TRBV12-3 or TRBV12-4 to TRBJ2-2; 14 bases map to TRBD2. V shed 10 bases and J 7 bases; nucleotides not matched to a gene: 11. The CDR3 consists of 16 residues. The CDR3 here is CATAGTSGRRGGELFF. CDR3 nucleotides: TGTGCCACTGCCGGGACTAGCGGGAGAAGGGGCGGGGAGCTGTTTTTT.

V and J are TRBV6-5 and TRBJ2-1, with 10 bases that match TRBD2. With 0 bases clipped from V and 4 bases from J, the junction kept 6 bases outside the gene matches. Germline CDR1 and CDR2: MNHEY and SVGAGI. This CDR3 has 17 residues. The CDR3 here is CASSYSPPSGGYNEQFF. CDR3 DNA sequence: TGTGCCAGCAGTTACTCCCCTCCTAGCGGGGGATACAATGAGCAGTTCTTC.

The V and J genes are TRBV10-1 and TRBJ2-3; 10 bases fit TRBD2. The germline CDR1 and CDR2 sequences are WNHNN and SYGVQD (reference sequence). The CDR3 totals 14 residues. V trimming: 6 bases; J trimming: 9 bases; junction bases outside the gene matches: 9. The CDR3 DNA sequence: TGCGCCAGCAGCCCGGGAACTAGCGGGGTGACGCAGTATTTT. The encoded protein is CASSPGTSGVTQYF.

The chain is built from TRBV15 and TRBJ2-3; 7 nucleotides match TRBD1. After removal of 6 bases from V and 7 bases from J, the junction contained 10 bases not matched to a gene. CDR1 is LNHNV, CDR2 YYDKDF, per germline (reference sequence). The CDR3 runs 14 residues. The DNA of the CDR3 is TGTGCCACCAGTCGCAGGGGGTCGGTTCATACGCAGTATTTT. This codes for CATSRRGSVHTQYF.

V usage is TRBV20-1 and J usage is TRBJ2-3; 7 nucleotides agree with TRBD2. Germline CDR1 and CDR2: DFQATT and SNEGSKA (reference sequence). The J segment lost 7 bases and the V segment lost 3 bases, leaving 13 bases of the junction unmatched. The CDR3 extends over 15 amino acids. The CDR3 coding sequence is TGCAGTGCTAGTGGATTTGCAGGGCGGGAGAATACGCAGTATTTT. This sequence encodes CSASGFAGRENTQYF.

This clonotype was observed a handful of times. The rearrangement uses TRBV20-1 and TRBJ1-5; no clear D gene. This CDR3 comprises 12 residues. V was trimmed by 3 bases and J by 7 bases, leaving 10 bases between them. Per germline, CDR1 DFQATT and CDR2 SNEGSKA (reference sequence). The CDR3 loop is CSASRPSQPQHF. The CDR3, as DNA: TGCAGTGCTAGCAGGCCCTCCCAGCCCCAGCATTTT.

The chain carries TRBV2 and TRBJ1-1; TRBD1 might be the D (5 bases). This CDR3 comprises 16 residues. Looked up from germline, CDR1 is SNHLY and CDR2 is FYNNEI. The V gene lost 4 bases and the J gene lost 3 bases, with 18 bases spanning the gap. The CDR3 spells CASSVLTLGEDTEAFF. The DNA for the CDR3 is TGTGCCAGCAGTGTACTGACATTGGGGGAGGACACTGAAGCTTTCTTT.